The next 24 T cell receptor beta chains were all read from a single sample in a study of CD8 T cells in ankylosing spondylitis. TCRdb reprocessed the 5' RACE reads with MiXCR, giving one entry per CDR3 protein. The sample consists of around 150,000 distinct CDR3 sequences, 6% to 8% of them appearing once. Material: blood, either unsorted or a sorted T cell fraction (not recorded which). These receptors came from a female donor with ankylosing spondylitis or in good health (not recorded which).

In its sample, this clonotype was seen many times. J is TRBJ2-1 and V is TRBV20-1, with 15 bases fitting TRBD2. V shed 5 bases, J shed 7 bases, and the junction held 6 bases outside the gene matches. Germline CDR1 and CDR2: DFQATT and SNEGSKA (reference sequence). This CDR3 has 15 residues. CDR3 DNA: TGCAGTGCTGGGGGACTAGCGGGGGGCCGGAATGAGCAGTTCTTC. It encodes CSAGGLAGGRNEQFF.

This clonotype has a count of ten or more. The genes are TRBV7-2 and TRBJ2-2; a weak D match, TRBD1 (5 bases). CDR1 and CDR2 from the germline V gene are SGHTA and FQGNSA. Trimming cost V 0 bases and J 7 bases, with 6 bases left between them. This CDR3 spans 13 amino acids. As DNA, the CDR3 is TGTGCCAGCAGCTTAGCAGGGGACGGGGAGCTGTTTTTT. This sequence encodes CASSLAGDGELFF. Full variable domain (remainder filled in from reference TRBV7-2 and TRBJ2-2): GAGVSQSPSNKVTEKGKDVELRCDPISGHTALYWYRQSLGQGLEFLIYFQGNSAPDKSGLPSDRFSAERTGGSVSTLTIQRTQQEDSAVYLCASSLAGDGELFFGEGSRLTVL.

This clonotype has a count of ten or more. The rearrangement joins TRBV5-1 to TRBJ2-2; no definite D call. The V end lost 1 base, the J end lost 1 base, and 8 bases lay between the germline ends. The CDR3 extends over 15 amino acids. Germline V CDR1 and CDR2: SGHRS, YFSETQ. Written as DNA, the CDR3 is TGCGCCAGCAGCTTGCTGGTACAGAACACCGGGGAGCTGTTTTTT. Translated, it gives CASSLLVQNTGELFF.

This clonotype was picked up many times. The chain combines TRBV28 with TRBJ2-5; D perhaps matches TRBD2 (6 bases). V gave up 7 bases and J gave up 3 bases, with 15 bases separating them. Germline loops: CDR1 MDHEN, CDR2 SYDVKM. The CDR3 contains 14 residues. DNA of the CDR3: TGTGCCAGCATCGGAGGGGCCCCGAAAGAGACCCAGTACTTC. Its translation: CASIGGAPKETQYF.

The chain joins TRBV28 to TRBJ1-5, with D tentatively TRBD1 (6 bases). Deletions cut 6 bases from V and 3 bases from J, with 18 bases between. The CDR3 runs to 16 residues. Germline-derived CDR1 and CDR2 are MDHEN and SYDVKM. The CDR3 coding sequence is TGTGCCAGCAGCCGCGCAGGGGAAGGGACCAATCAGCCCCAGCATTTT. Translated: CASSRAGEGTNQPQHF.

On this clonotype: This sequence may be a read error, since a much larger clone differs from it by one base. V is TRBV27 and J is TRBJ2-7; D is perhaps TRBD1 (5 bases). V dropped 2 bases and J dropped 6 bases, with 11 bases sitting between them. Germline CDR1 is MNHEY and CDR2 is SMNVEV (reference sequence). This CDR3 spans 13 amino acids. The CDR3 reads CASSLQGTSEQYF. CDR3 coding DNA: TGTGCCAGCAGTTTACAGGGAACCTCCGAGCAGTACTTC.

This clonotype was seen at least ten times. The rearrangement uses TRBV12-3 or TRBV12-4 and TRBJ1-6; 7 bases are a match to TRBD1. V was pared by 3 bases and J by 6 bases, with 2 bases of the junction left unmatched. This CDR3 region has 14 residues. CDR3 sequence: CASSLKGANSPLHF. CDR3 DNA: TGTGCCAGCAGTTTGAAGGGGGCTAATTCACCCCTCCACTTT.

There are many counts of this clonotype. The chain combines TRBV7-3 with TRBJ2-1; D perhaps matches TRBD2 (6 bases). This CDR3 comprises 16 residues. Trimming pared 3 bases from V and 7 bases from J, leaving 19 bases between. Germline loops: CDR1 SGHTA, CDR2 FQGTGA. The CDR3: CASSFGSSAARNEQFF. Here the CDR3 DNA reads TGTGCCAGCAGCTTCGGGTCTAGCGCAGCTCGGAATGAGCAGTTCTTC. The entire variable domain, with the rest obtained from reference TRBV7-3 and TRBJ2-1, is as follows: GAGVSQTPSNKVTEKGKYVELRCDPISGHTALYWYRQSLGQGPEFLIYFQGTGAADDSGLPNDRFFAVRPEGSVSTLKIQRTERGDSAVYLCASSFGSSAARNEQFFGPGTRLTVL.

The sample holds many counts of this clonotype. The chain joins TRBV6-2 or TRBV6-3 to TRBJ1-1; D is undetermined. There are 14 residues in the CDR3. In germline, CDR1 is MNHEY, CDR2 SVGEGT. Trimming removed 3 bases from V and 6 bases from J, with 14 bases in between. CDR3 in amino acids: CASSYSAVRAEAFF. The DNA for the CDR3 is TGTGCCAGCAGTTATTCGGCCGTAAGGGCTGAAGCTTTCTTT.

The chain joins TRBV20-1 to TRBJ1-1; the D is unclear. V lost 1 base, J lost 1 base, and 7 bases lay in between. The germline gives CDR1 DFQATT, CDR2 SNEGSKA (reference sequence). The CDR3 totals 13 residues. In DNA form, the CDR3 reads TGCAGTGCTAGAGCACACAGGAACACTGAAGCTTTCTTT. Translation: CSARAHRNTEAFF.

This clonotype was observed many times. The chain links TRBV9 to TRBJ2-4; D ambiguous. V lost 0 bases, J lost 6 bases, and 19 bases lay in between. The CDR3 loop spans 17 amino acids. From germline, CDR1 is SGDLS and CDR2 YYNGEE. Here the CDR3 DNA reads TGTGCCAGCAGCGTAGGTGGTAACTCTCCCGGCGCAAACATTCAGTACTTC. Translated, it gives CASSVGGNSPGANIQYF.

The sample holds many counts of this clonotype. The rearrangement joins TRBV7-7 to TRBJ2-6, with D perhaps assigned TRBD1 or TRBD2 (5 bases each). Germline CDR1 and CDR2: SSHAT and FNYEAQ (reference sequence). The CDR3 runs to 18 residues. The CDR3 here is CASFPSRDAFSGANVLTF. DNA for the CDR3: TGTGCTAGTTTCCCCAGTCGGGACGCCTTCTCTGGGGCCAACGTCCTGACTTTC.

In this sample, this clonotype turned up many times. The rearrangement links TRBV5-4 to TRBJ2-3, with 10 bases lining up with TRBD1. Trimming took 4 bases from V and 9 from J; bases not matched to a gene: 11. Germline loops: CDR1 SGHNT, CDR2 YYREEE (reference sequence). The CDR3 extends over 15 amino acids. The CDR3 DNA reads as TGTGCCAGCAGCCCCGACAGGGGGCGGCGAGGGACGCAGTATTTT. Protein product: CASSPDRGRRGTQYF.

This clonotype was recorded a few times. J is TRBJ2-3 and V is TRBV27; D might be TRBD2 (7 bases). The CDR3 covers 16 residues. Trimming took off 5 bases at V and 1 base at J, with 16 bases between the two ends. Germline V gene lookup returns CDR1 MNHEY and CDR2 SMNVEV (reference sequence). In DNA form, the CDR3 reads TGTGCCAGCAGTCCCCGGGGGGCGGGAGGCACAGATACGCAGTATTTT. The encoded protein is CASSPRGAGGTDTQYF.

The chain couples TRBV30 to TRBJ2-3; no clear D. The CDR3 is 12 amino acids. V was trimmed by 2 bases and J by 4 bases, leaving 7 bases between them. The germline CDR1 and CDR2 sequences are GTSNPN and SVGIG (reference sequence). DNA for the CDR3: TGTGCCTGGAGTATATCCGCAGATACGCAGTATTTT. This gives the protein CAWSISADTQYF.

This clonotype was counted at least ten times. The chain uses TRBV19 and TRBJ1-2, with TRBD1 matching over 7 bases. The germline V gene has CDR1 LNHDA and CDR2 SQIVND (reference sequence). V gave up 5 bases and J gave up 3 bases; unmatched junction bases: 3. The CDR3 contains 13 residues. CDR3 in DNA: TGTGCCAGTAGTCCTACAGGGGACTATGGCTACACCTTC. Protein: CASSPTGDYGYTF. The variable domain in full, with the rest retrieved from reference TRBV19 and TRBJ1-2, is DGGITQSPKYLFRKEGQNVTLSCEQNLNHDAMYWYRQDPGQGLRLIYYSQIVNDFQKGDIAEGYSVSREKKESFPLTVTSAQKNPTAFYLCASSPTGDYGYTFGSGTRLTVV.

This clonotype was counted ten times or more. CDR3 protein: CATSGGNYEQYF. The CDR3 nucleotides read TGTGCCACCTCCGGCGGTAACTACGAGCAGTACTTC. V and J are TRBV6-2 or TRBV6-3 and TRBJ2-7; D is uncertain. Germline V gives CDR1 MNHEY, CDR2 SVGEGT. This CDR3 comprises 12 residues. V was cut by 10 bases and J by 3 bases, with 13 bases left in between.

This clonotype was recorded many times. The gene calls are TRBV19 and TRBJ1-1; 7 nucleotides match TRBD1. J gave up 1 base and V 6 bases, and 11 bases lay outside the gene matches. CDR3 length: 16 residues. The V gene's germline CDR1 is LNHDA and CDR2 SQIVND (reference sequence). The CDR3 DNA reads TGTGCCAGTAGCCCCCCGGGGGGACAGAGGAACACTGAAGCTTTCTTT. Its translation is CASSPPGGQRNTEAFF.

This clonotype was found many times. The chain joins TRBV5-1 to TRBJ1-5; D perhaps matches TRBD1 (5 bases). V was pared by 4 bases and J by 5 bases, with 13 bases between. Germline loops: CDR1 SGHRS, CDR2 YFSETQ. CDR3 length: 14 residues. The CDR3 sequence is CASSRALGDQPQHF. The CDR3 DNA follows: TGCGCCAGCAGCCGGGCCTTAGGGGATCAGCCCCAGCATTTT.

In the case of this clonotype: Since a much larger clone is just one base distant, this may be a read error. The chain has TRBV7-2 and TRBJ1-5; tentative D call: TRBD1 (5 bases). Germline loops: CDR1 SGHTA, CDR2 FQGNSA. This CDR3 region has 15 residues. Between the trimmed V and J ends, which lost 0 bases and 5 bases, there was a span of 11 bases. The CDR3 region is CASSLATRGYQPQHF. Written as DNA, the CDR3 is TGTGCCAGCAGCTTAGCAACACGGGGGTATCAGCCCCAGCATTTT. Filled out from reference TRBV7-2 and TRBJ1-5, the complete variable domain reads GAGVSQSPSNKVTEKGKDVELRCDPISGHTALYWYRQSLGQGLEFLIYFQGNSAPDKSGLPSDRFSAERTGGSVSTLTIQRTQQEDSAVYLCASSLATRGYQPQHFGDGTRLSIL.

With respect to this clonotype: This sequence may be a read error, since a much larger clone differs from it by one base. The gene calls are TRBV5-1 and TRBJ2-7, with TRBD1 as a possible D gene (6 bases). The germline V gene encodes CDR1 SGHRS and CDR2 YFSETQ. CDR3 length: 13 amino acids. CDR3 sequence reads: CASSSQGTYKQYF. DNA of the CDR3: TGCGCCAGCAGCTCACAGGGAACCTACAAGCAGTACTTC.

This clonotype was counted many times. This chain connects TRBV27 to TRBJ1-2; D is possibly TRBD1 (5 bases). This CDR3 contains 16 residues. Germline CDR1 and CDR2: MNHEY and SMNVEV (reference sequence). V was pared by 3 bases and J by 3 bases, with 17 bases between. CDR3 in DNA: TGTGCCAGCAGTTTGGGTAGGGGCCGGATTGACTATGGCTACACCTTC. Its translation is CASSLGRGRIDYGYTF.

This clonotype was observed many times. The V and J genes are TRBV3-1 and TRBJ2-3; D perhaps matches TRBD2 (5 bases). The CDR3 covers 14 residues. V was shortened by 4 bases and J by 0 bases, with 8 bases between the two germline ends. Germline V lookup: CDR1 LGHDT, CDR2 YNNKEL (reference sequence). CDR3 sequence reads: CASSPRTSTDTQYF. The CDR3 DNA reads as TGTGCCAGCAGCCCTCGGACTAGCACAGATACGCAGTATTTT.

This clonotype was detected many times. J is TRBJ2-4 and V is TRBV5-1, with D perhaps matching TRBD1 (5 bases). This CDR3 is built from 14 residues. V dropped 4 bases and J dropped 6 bases, with 14 bases sitting between them. Germline CDR1 reads SGHRS; CDR2 reads YFSETQ. In nucleotides, the CDR3 is TGCGCCAGCAGCGTAGACAGCTTCCGAAACATTCAGTACTTC. Its translation is CASSVDSFRNIQYF.